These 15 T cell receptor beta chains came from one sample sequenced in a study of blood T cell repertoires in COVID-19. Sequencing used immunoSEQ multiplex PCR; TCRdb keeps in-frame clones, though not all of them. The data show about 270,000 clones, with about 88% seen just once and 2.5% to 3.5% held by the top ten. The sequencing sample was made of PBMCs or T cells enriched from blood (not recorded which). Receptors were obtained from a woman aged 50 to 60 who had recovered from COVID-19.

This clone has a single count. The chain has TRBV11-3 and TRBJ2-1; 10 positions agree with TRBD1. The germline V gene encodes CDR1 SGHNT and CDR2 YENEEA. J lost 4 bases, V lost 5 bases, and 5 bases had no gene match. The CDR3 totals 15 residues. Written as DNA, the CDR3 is TGTGCCAGCAGCCCCCGACAGGGGGCTTACAATGAGCAGTTCTTC. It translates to CASSPRQGAYNEQFF.

The CDR3 DNA sequence: TGTGCCACTAAGACTAGCGGGAGGCGCGCCGCAGATACGCAGTATTTT. Its protein product is CATKTSGRRAADTQYF. The J gene is TRBJ2-3, the V gene TRBV15; 13 nucleotides match TRBD2. Germline V gives CDR1 LNHNV, CDR2 YYDKDF (reference sequence). This CDR3 has 16 residues. V lost 9 bases, J lost 4 bases, and 10 bases stayed unmatched.

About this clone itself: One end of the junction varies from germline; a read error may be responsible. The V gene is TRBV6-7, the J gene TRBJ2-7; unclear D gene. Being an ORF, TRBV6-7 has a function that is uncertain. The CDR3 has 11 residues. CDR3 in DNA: TGTGCCAGCAGTTACTTCGGCCAGGTCGACTTC. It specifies CASSYFGQVDF.

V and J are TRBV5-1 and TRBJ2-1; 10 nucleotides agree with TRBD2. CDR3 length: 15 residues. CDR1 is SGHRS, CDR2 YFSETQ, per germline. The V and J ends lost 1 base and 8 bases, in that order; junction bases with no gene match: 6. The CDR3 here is CASSLREREGDEQFF. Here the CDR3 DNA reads TGCGCCAGCAGCTTGCGGGAGCGGGAGGGTGATGAGCAGTTCTTC.

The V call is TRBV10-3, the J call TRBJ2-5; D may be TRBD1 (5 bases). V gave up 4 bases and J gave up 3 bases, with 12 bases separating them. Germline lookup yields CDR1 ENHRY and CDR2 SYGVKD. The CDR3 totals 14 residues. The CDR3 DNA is TGTGCCATCAGTGGGGGTGGGGCAGAAGAGACCCAGTACTTC. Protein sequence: CAISGGGAEETQYF.

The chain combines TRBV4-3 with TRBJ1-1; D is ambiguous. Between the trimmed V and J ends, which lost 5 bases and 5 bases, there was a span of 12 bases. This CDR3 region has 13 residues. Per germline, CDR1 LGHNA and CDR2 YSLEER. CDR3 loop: CASSAREGTEAFF. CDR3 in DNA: TGCGCCAGCAGCGCCCGGGAGGGTACTGAAGCTTTCTTT.

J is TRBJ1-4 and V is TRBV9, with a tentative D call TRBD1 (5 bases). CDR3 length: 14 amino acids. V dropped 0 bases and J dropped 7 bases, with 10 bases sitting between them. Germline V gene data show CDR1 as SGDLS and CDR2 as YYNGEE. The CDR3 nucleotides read TGTGCCAGCAGCGTAGCGTCGACAGTTGAAAAACTGTTTTTT. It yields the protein CASSVASTVEKLFF.

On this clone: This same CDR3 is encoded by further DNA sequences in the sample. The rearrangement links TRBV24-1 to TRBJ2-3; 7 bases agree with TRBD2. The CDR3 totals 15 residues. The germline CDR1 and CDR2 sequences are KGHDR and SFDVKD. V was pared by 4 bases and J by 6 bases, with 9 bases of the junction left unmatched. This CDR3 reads CATSEPGLGVDTQYF. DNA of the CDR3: TGTGCCACCAGTGAACCCGGACTAGGGGTGGATACGCAGTATTTT.

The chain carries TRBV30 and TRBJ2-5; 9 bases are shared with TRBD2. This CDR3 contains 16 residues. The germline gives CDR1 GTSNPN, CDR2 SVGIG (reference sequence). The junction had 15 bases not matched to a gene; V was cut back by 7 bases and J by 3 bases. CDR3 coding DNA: TGTGCCTCCCGCCCGACTAGCGGAGGTTTTAAAGAGACCCAGTACTTC. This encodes CASRPTSGGFKETQYF.

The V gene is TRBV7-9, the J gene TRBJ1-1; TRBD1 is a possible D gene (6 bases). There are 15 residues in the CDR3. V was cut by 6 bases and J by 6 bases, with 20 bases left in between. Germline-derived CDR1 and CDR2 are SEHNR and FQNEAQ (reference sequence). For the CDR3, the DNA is TGTGCCAGCAGGCGTGAGACGGGGGGGCTCTCTGAAGCTTTCTTT. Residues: CASRRETGGLSEAFF.

The CDR3 spells CATSERTSGKQTQYF. CDR3 nucleotides: TGTGCCACCAGTGAACGGACTAGCGGGAAACAGACCCAGTACTTC. The chain links TRBV24-1 to TRBJ2-5, with 12 bases fitting TRBD2. The ends lost 4 bases at V and 6 bases at J; junction bases unmatched: 5. CDR1 is KGHDR and CDR2 is SFDVKD in the germline V gene. This CDR3 has 15 residues.

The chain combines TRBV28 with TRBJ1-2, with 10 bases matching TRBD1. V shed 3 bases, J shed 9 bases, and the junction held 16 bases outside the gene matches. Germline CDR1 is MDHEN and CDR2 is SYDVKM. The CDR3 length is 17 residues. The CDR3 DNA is TGTGCCAGCAGTTTTTCGGGACAGGGGCGTCTAAGAGTTAGCTACACCTTC. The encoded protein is CASSFSGQGRLRVSYTF.

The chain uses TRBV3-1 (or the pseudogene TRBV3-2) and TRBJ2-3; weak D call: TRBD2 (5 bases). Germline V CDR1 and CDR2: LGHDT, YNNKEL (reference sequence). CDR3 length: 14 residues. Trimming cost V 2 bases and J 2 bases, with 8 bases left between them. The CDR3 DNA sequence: TGTGCCAGCAGCCAACAAGCGGCCACAGATACGCAGTATTTT. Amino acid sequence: CASSQQAATDTQYF.

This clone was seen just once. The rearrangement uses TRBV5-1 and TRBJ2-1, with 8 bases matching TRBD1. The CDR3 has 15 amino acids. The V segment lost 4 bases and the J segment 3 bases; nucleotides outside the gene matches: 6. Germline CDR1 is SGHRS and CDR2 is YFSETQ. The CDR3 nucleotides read TGCGCCAGCAGCGCCACAGGGGGAATCTACAATGAGCAGTTCTTC. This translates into CASSATGGIYNEQFF.

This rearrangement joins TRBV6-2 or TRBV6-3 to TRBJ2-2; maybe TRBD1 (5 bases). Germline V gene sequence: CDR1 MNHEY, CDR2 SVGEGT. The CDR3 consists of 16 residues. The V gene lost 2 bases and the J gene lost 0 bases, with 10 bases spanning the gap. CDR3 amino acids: CASSYRRQTNTGELFF. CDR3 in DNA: TGTGCCAGCAGTTACCGACGACAGACGAACACCGGGGAGCTGTTTTTT.